This section outlines one T cell receptor beta chain sequence together with its context. Generation of TCR beta cDNA was performed by 5'RACE template switching incorporating UMIs. TCRdb derives one entry per CDR3 protein from the 5' RACE reads, leaving out DNA. This table lists 200,000 to 300,000 distinct CDR3 sequences. Per germline, CDR1 SGHTA and CDR2 FQGNSA. This CDR3 has 14 amino acids. This specimen belongs to a study of T cells expressing NK-cell markers. The TCR comes from a woman between 18 and 75 years old in good health. The chain combines TRBV7-2 with TRBJ1-5. The sample comprised blood T cells: a sorted CD56 or NKG2C T cell subset, CD4+ or CD8+ T cells, or bulk PBMC T cells (not recorded which). The CDR3 spells CASSLYRGNQPQHF.